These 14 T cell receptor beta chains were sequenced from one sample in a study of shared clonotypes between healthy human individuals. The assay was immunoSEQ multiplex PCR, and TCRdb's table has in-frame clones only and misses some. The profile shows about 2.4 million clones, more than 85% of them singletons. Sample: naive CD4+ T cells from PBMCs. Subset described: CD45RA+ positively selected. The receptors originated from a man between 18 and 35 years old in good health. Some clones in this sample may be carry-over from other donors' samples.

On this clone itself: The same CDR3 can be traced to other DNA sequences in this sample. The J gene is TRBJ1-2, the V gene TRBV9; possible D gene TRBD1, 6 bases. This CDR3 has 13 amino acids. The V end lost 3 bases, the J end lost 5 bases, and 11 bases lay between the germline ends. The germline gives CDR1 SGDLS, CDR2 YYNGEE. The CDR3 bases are TGTGCCAGCAGCGCAGTGACAGGTTATGGCTACACCTTC. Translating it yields CASSAVTGYGYTF.

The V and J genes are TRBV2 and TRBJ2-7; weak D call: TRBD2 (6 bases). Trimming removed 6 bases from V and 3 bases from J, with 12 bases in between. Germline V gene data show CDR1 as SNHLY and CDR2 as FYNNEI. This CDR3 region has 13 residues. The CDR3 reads CASSDLGGYEQYF. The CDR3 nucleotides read TGTGCCAGCAGCGACCTCGGGGGCTACGAGCAGTACTTC. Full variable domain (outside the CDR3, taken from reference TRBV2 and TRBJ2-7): EPEVTQTPSHQVTQMGQEVILRCVPISNHLYFYWYRQILGQKVEFLVSFYNNEISEKSEIFDDQFSVERPDGSNFTLKIRSTKLEDSAMYFCASSDLGGYEQYFGPGTRLTVT.

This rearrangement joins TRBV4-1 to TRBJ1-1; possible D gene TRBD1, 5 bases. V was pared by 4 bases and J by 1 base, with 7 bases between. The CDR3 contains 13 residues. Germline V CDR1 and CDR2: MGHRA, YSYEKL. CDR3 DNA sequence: TGCGCCAGCAGCCTGGGGCCGAACACTGAAGCTTTCTTT. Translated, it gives CASSLGPNTEAFF.

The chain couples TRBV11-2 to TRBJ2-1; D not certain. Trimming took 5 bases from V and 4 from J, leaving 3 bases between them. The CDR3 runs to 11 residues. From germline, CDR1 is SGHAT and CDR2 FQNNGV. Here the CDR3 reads CASSAYNEQFF. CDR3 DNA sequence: TGTGCCAGCAGCGCATACAATGAGCAGTTCTTC. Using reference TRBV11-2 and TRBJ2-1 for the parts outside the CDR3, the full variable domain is EAGVAQSPRYKIIEKRQSVAFWCNPISGHATLYWYQQILGQGPKLLIQFQNNGVVDDSQLPKDRFSAERLKGVDSTLKIQPAKLEDSAVYLCASSAYNEQFFGPGTRLTVL.

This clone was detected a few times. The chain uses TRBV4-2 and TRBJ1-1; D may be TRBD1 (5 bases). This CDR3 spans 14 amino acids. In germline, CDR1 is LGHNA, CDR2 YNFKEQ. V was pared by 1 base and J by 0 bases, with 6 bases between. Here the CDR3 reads CASSQGGVNTEAFF. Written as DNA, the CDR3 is TGTGCCAGCAGCCAAGGGGGGGTGAACACTGAAGCTTTCTTT.

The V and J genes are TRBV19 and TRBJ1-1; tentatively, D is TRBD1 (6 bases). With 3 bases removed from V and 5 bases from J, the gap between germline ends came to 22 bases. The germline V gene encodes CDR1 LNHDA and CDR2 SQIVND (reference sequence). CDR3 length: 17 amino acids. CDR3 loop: CASSIIFGGGAGTEAFF. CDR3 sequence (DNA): TGTGCCAGTAGTATCATTTTCGGTGGGGGCGCAGGTACTGAAGCTTTCTTT.

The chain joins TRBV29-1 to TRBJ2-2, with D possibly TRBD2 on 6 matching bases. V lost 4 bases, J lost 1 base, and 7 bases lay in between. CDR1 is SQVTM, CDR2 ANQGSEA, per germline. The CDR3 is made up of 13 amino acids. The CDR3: CSVAGVNTGELFF. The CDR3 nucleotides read TGCAGCGTTGCGGGGGTGAACACCGGGGAGCTGTTTTTT.

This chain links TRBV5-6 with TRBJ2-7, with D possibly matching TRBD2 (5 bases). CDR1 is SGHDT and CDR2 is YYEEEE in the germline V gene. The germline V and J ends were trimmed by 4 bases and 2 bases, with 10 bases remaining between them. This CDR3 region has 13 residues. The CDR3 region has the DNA TGTGCCAGCAGCCAGCAACTAGCCTACGAGCAGTACTTC. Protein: CASSQQLAYEQYF.

CDR3: CASSLTLGQGKTSGASRDEQFF. CDR3 nucleotides: TGCGCCAGCAGCTTGACACTGGGACAGGGAAAAACTAGCGGGGCAAGTCGGGATGAGCAGTTCTTC. The V and J genes are TRBV5-1 and TRBJ2-1; a possible D gene is TRBD2 (10 bases). Trimming removed 1 base from V and 8 bases from J, with 37 bases in between. Germline lookup yields CDR1 SGHRS and CDR2 YFSETQ. This CDR3 has 22 residues.

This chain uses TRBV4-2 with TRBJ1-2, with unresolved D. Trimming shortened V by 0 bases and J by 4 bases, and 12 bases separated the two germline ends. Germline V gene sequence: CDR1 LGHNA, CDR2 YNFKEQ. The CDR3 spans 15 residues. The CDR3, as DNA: TGTGCCAGCAGCCAAGATCTTACCAAGATCTATGGCTACACCTTC. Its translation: CASSQDLTKIYGYTF.

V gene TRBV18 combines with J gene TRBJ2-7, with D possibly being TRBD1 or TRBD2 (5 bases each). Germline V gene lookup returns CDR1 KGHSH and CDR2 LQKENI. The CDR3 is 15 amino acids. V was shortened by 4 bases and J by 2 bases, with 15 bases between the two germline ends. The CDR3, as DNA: TGTGCCAGCTCACTGACGGGACCTAACCCCTACGAGCAGTACTTC. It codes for CASSLTGPNPYEQYF.

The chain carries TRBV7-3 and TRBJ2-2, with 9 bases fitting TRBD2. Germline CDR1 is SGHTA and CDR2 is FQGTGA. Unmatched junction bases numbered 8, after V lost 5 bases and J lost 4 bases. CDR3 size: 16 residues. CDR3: CASSAPGLAVTGELFF. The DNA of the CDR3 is TGTGCCAGCAGCGCCCCGGGACTAGCTGTCACCGGGGAGCTGTTTTTT.

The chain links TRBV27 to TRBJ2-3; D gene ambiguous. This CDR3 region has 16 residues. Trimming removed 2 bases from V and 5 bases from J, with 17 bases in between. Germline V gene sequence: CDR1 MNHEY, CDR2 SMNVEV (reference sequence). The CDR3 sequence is CASSLEPGLWGDTQYF. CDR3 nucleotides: TGTGCCAGCAGTTTAGAGCCCGGCCTATGGGGAGATACGCAGTATTTT.

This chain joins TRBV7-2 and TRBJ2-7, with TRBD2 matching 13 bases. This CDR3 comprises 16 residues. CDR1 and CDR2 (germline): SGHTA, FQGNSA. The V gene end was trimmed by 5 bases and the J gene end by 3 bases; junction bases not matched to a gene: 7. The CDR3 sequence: CASSPRTSGSIYEQYF. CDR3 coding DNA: TGTGCCAGCAGCCCTCGGACTAGCGGGAGTATCTACGAGCAGTACTTC.